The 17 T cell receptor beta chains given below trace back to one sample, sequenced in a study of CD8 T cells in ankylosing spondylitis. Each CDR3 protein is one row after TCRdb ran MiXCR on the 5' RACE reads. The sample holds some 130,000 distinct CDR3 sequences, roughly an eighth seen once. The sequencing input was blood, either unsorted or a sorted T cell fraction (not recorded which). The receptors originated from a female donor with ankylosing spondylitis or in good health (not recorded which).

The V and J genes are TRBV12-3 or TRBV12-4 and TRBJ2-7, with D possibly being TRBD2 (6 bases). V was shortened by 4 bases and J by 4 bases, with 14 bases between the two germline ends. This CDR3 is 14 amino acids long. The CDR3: CASSWGLRGYEQYF. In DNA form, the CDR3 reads TGTGCCAGCAGTTGGGGACTGCGAGGATACGAGCAGTACTTC.

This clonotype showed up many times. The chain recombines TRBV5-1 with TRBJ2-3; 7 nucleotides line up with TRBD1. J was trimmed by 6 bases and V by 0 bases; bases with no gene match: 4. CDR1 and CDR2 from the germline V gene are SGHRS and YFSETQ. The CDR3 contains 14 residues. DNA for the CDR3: TGCGCCAGCAGCTTGGAGGGACAGTACGATACGCAGTATTTT. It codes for CASSLEGQYDTQYF.

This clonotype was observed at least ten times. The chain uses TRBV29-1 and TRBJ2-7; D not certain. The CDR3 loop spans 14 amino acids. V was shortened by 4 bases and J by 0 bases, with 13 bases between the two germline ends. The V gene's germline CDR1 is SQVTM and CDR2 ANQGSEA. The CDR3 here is CSVVGRQSSYEQYF. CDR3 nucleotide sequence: TGCAGCGTTGTGGGCAGGCAGAGCTCCTACGAGCAGTACTTC.

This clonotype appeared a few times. Here the CDR3 reads CASSLDGTSGIYEQYF. The CDR3 DNA reads as TGTGCCAGCAGCTTGGACGGGACTAGCGGGATCTACGAGCAGTACTTC. The rearrangement links TRBV7-2 to TRBJ2-7; TRBD2 aligns across 13 bases. Germline V gene data show CDR1 as SGHTA and CDR2 as FQGNSA. The CDR3 loop spans 16 amino acids. The V and J ends lost 3 bases and 3 bases, in that order; junction bases with no gene match: 5.

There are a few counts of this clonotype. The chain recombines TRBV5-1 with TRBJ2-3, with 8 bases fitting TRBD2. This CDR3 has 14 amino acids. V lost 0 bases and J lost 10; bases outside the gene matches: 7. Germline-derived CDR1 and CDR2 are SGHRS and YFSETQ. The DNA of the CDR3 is TGCGCCAGCAGCTTGGAAGGTAGCGGGACTCCGCAGTATTTT. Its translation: CASSLEGSGTPQYF. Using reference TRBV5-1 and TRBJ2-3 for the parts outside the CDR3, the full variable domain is KAGVTQTPRYLIKTRGQQVTLSCSPISGHRSVSWYQQTPGQGLQFLFEYFSETQRNKGNFPGRFSGRQFSNSRSEMNVSTLELGDSALYLCASSLEGSGTPQYFGPGTRLTVL.

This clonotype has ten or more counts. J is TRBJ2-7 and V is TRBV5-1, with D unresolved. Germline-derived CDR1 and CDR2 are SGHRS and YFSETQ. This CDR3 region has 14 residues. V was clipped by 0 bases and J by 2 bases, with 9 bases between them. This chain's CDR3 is CASSLDVGTYEQYF. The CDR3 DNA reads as TGCGCCAGCAGCTTGGATGTGGGGACCTACGAGCAGTACTTC.

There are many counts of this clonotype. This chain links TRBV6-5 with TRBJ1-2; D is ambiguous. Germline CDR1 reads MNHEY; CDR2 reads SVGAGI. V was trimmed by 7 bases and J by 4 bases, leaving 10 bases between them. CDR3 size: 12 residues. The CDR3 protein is CASIGVTYGYTF. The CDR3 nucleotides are TGTGCCAGCATTGGAGTTACCTATGGCTACACCTTC.

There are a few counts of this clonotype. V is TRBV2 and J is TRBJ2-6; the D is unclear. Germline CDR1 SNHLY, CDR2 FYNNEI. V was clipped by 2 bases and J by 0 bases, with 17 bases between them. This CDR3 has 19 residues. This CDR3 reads CASSERWSLIDSGANVLTF. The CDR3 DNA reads TGTGCCAGCAGTGAAAGATGGTCCCTCATAGACTCTGGGGCCAACGTCCTGACTTTC.

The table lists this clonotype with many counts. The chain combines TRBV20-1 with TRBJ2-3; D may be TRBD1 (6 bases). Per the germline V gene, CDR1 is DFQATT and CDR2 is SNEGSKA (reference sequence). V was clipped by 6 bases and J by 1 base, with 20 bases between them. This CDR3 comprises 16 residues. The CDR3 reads CSAQGGRQGGTDTQYF. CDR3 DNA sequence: TGCAGTGCCCAAGGGGGAAGACAAGGGGGCACAGATACGCAGTATTTT.

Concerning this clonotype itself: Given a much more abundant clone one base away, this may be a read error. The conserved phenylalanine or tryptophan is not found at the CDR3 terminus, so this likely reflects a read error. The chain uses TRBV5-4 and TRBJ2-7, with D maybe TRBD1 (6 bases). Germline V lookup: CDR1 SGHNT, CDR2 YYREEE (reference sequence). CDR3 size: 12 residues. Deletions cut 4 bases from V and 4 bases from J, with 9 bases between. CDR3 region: CASSVTGYEQYL. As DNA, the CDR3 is TGTGCCAGCAGCGTGACAGGTTACGAGCAGTACCTC.

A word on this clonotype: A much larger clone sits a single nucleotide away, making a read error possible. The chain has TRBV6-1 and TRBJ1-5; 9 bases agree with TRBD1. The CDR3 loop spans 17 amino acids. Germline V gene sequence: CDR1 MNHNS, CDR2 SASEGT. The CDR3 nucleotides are TGTTCCAGCAGTGAAGCGGGACAGGGAACTGGCAATCAGCCCCAGCATTTT. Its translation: CSSSEAGQGTGNQPQHF.

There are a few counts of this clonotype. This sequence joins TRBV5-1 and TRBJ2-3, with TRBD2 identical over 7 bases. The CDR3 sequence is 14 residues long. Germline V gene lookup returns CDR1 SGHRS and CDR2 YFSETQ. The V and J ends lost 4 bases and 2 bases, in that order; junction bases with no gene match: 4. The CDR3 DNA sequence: TGCGCCAGCAGCCTAGAGCGGGACACAGATACGCAGTATTTT. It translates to CASSLERDTDTQYF.

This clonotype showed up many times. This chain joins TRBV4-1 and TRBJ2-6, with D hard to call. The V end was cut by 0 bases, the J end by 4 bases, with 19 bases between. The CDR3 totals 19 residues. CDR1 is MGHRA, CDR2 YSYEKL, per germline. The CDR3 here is CASSQDVFRVKRGANVLTF. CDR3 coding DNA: TGCGCCAGCAGCCAAGATGTATTCCGGGTGAAAAGGGGGGCCAACGTCCTGACTTTC.

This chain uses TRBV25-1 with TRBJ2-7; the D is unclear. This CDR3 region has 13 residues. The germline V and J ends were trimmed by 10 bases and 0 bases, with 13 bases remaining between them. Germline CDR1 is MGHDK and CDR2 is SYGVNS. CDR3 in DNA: TGTGCCACCACGAGGCACGGCTCCTACGAGCAGTACTTC. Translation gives CATTRHGSYEQYF.

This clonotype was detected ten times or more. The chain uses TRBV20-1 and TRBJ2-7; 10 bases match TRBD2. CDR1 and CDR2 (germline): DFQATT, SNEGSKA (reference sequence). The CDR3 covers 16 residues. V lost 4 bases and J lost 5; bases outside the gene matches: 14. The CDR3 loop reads CSATLAGGSQRNEQYF. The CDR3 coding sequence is TGCAGTGCTACTTTAGCGGGGGGCTCTCAGCGGAACGAGCAGTACTTC.

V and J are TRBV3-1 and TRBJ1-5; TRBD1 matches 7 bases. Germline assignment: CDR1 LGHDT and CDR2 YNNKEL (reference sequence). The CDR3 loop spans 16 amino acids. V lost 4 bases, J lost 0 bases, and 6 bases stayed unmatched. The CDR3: CASSPGDRNSNQPQHF. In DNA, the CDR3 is TGTGCCAGCAGCCCGGGGGACAGAAATAGCAATCAGCCCCAGCATTTT.

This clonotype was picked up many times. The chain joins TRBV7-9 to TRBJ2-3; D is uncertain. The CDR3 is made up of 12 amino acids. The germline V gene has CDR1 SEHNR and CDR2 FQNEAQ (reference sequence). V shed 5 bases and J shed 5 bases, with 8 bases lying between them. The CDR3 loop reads CASSPSGDTQYF. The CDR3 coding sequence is TGTGCCAGCAGCCCCTCGGGAGATACGCAGTATTTT.